This T cell receptor (beta chain) was documented in a study of blood T cell repertoires in COVID-19. Original processing methods: The assay estimated nucleated cells by amplifying reference gene primers. Profiled with immunoSEQ multiplex PCR; TCRdb holds only in-frame clones, not every one. That table furnishes V, J and clone size, whereas the DNA furnished D and trimming. Among more than 300,000 clones listed, 91% were seen once. This CDR3 region has 16 residues. The V gene lost 4 bases and the J gene lost 4 bases, with 20 bases spanning the gap. Germline CDR1 KGHSH, CDR2 LQKENI. The sample was PBMCs or T cells enriched from blood (not recorded which). The genes are TRBV18 and TRBJ2-7; D possibly corresponds to TRBD1 (5 bases). This receptor was identified in a woman in her 40s who had been exposed to COVID-19. CDR3 nucleotides: TGTGCCAGCTCACAAGCTGCAGGGTTTACCCAATACGAGCAGTACTTC. Encoded protein: CASSQAAGFTQYEQYF.